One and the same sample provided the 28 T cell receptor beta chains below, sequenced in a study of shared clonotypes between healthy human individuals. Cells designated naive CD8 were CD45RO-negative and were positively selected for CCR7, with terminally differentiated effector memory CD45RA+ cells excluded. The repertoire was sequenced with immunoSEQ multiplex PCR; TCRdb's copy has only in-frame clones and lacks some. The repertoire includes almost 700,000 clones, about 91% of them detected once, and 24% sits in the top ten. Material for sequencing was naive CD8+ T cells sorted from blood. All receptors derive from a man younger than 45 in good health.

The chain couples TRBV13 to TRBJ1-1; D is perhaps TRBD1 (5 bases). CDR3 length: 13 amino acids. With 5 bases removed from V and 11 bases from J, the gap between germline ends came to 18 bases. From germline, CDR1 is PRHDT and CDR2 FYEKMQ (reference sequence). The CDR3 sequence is CASSRTGTRRAFF. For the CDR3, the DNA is TGTGCCAGCAGCCGCACCGGGACCCGCCGGGCTTTCTTT.

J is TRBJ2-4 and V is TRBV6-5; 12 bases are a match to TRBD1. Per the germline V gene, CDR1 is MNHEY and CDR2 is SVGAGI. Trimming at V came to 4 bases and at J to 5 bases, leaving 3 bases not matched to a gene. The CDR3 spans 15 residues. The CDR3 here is CASSLGTGGQNIQYF. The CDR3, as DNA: TGTGCCAGCAGTTTAGGGACAGGGGGCCAAAACATTCAGTACTTC.

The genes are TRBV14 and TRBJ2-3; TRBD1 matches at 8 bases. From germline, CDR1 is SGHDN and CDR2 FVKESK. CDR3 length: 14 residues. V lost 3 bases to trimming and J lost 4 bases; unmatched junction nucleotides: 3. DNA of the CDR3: TGTGCCAGCAGCCAGGACAGGGTAGCAGATACGCAGTATTTT. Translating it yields CASSQDRVADTQYF. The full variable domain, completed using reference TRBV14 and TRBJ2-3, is EAGVTQFPSHSVIEKGQTVTLRCDPISGHDNLYWYRRVMGKEIKFLLHFVKESKQDESGMPNNRFLAERTGGTYSTLKVQPAELEDSGVYFCASSQDRVADTQYFGPGTRLTVL.

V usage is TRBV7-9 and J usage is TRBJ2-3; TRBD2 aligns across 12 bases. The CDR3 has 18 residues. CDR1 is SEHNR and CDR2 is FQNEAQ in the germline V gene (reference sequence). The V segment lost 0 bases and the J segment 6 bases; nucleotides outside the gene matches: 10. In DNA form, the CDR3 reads TGTGCCAGCAGCTTAGCCCTATCGGCTAGCGGGAGGGCCGATACGCAGTATTTT. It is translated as CASSLALSASGRADTQYF. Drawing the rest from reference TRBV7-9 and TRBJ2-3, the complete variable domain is DTGVSQNPRHKITKRGQNVTFRCDPISEHNRLYWYRQTLGQGPEFLTYFQNEAQLEKSRLLSDRFSAERPKGSFSTLEIQRTEQGDSAMYLCASSLALSASGRADTQYFGPGTRLTVL.

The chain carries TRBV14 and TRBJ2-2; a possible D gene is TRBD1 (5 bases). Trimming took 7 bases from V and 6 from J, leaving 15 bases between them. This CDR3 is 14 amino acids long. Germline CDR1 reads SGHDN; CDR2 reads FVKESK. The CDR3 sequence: CASNGGRDAGELFF. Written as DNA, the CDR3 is TGTGCCAGCAACGGCGGCAGGGATGCCGGGGAGCTGTTTTTT.

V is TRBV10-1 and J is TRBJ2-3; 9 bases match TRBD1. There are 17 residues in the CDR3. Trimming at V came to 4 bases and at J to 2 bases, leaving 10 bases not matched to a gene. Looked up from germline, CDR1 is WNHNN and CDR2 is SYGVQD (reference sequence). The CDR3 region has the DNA TGCGCCAGCAGTGCTGCCCGGGACAGGGTGTCCACAGATACGCAGTATTTT. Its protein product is CASSAARDRVSTDTQYF.

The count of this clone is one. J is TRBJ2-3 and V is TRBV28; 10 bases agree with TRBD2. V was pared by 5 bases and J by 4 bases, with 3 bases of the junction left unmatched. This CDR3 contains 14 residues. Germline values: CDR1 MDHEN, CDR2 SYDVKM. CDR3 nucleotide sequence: TGTGCCAGCAGTCTAGCGGGAGCGGCAGATACGCAGTATTTT. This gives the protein CASSLAGAADTQYF. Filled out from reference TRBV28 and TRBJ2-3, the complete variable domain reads DVKVTQSSRYLVKRTGEKVFLECVQDMDHENMFWYRQDPGLGLRLIYFSYDVKMKEKGDIPEGYSVSREKKERFSLILESASTNQTSMYLCASSLAGAADTQYFGPGTRLTVL.

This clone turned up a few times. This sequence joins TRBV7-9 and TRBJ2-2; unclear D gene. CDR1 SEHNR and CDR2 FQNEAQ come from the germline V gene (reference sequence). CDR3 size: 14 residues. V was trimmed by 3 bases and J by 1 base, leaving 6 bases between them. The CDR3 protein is CASSFTVNTGELFF. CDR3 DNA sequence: TGTGCCAGCAGCTTTACCGTGAACACCGGGGAGCTGTTTTTT.

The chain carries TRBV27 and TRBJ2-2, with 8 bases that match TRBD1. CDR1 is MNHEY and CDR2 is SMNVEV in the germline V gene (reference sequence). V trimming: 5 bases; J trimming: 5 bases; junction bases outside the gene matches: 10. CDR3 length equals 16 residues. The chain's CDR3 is CASSHGQGPGTGELFF. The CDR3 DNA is TGTGCCAGCAGTCACGGACAGGGCCCGGGAACCGGGGAGCTGTTTTTT.

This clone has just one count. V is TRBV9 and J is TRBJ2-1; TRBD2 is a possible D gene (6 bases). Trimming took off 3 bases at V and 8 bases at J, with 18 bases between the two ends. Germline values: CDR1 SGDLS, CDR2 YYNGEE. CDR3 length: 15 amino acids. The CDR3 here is CASSDRVGGLDEQFF. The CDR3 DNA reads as TGTGCCAGCAGCGATCGGGTGGGAGGATTAGATGAGCAGTTCTTC. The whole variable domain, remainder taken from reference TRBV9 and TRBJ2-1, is DSGVTQTPKHLITATGQRVTLRCSPRSGDLSVYWYQQSLDQGLQFLIQYYNGEERAKGNILERFSAQQFPDLHSELNLSSLELGDSALYFCASSDRVGGLDEQFFGPGTRLTVL.

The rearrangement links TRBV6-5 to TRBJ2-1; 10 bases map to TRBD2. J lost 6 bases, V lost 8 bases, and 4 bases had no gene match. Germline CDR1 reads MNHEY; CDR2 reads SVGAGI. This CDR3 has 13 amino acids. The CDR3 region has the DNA TGTGCCAGCTGGCTAGCGGGGGCCAATGAGCAGTTCTTC. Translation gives CASWLAGANEQFF.

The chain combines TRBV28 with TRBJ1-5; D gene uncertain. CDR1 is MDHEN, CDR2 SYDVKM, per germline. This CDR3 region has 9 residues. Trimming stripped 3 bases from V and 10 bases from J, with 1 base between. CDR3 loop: CASSFPQHF. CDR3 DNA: TGTGCCAGCAGTTTCCCCCAGCATTTT.

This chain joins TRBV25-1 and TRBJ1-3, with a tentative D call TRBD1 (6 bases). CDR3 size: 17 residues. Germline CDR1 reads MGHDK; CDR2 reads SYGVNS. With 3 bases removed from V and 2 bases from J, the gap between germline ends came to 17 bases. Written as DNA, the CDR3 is TGTGCCAGCAGTGATAATCGACAGGAATCGGCTGGAAACACCATATATTTT. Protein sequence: CASSDNRQESAGNTIYF.

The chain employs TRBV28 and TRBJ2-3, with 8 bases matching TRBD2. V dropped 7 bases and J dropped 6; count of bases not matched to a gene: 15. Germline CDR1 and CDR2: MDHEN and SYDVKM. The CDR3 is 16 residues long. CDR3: CASTEGTSKYHDTQYF. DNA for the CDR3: TGTGCCAGCACCGAAGGGACTAGTAAATACCATGATACGCAGTATTTT.

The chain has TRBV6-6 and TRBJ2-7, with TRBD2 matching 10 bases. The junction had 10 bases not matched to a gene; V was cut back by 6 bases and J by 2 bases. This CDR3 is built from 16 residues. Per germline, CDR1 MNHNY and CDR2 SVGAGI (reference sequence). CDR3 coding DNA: TGTGCCAGCAGCCTCACCGGACTAGCGGACCCCTACGAGCAGTACTTC. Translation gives CASSLTGLADPYEQYF.

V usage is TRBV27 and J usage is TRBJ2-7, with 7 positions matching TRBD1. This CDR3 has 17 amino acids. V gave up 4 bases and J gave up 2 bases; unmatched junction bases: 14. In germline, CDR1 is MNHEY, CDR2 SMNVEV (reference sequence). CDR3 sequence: CASSSISTGTETYEQYF. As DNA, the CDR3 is TGTGCCAGCAGTTCGATTTCTACCGGGACAGAAACCTACGAGCAGTACTTC.

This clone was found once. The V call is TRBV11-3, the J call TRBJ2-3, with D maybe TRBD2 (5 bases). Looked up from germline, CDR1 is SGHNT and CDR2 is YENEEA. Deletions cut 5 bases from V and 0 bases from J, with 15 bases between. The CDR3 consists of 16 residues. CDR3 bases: TGTGCCAGCAGCCGACACAGCGGCTCTAGCACAGATACGCAGTATTTT. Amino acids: CASSRHSGSSTDTQYF.

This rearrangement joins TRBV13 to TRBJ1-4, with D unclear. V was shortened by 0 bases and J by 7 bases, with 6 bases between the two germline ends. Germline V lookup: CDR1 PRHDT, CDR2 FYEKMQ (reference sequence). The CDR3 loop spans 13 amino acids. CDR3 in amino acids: CASSLGGVEKLFF. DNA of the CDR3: TGTGCCAGCAGCTTAGGGGGTGTTGAAAAACTGTTTTTT.

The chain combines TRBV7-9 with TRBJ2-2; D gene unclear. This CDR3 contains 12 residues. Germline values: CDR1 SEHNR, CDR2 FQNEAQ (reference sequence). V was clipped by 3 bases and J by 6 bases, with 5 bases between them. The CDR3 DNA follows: TGTGCCAGCAGCTTCCCCGCCGGGGAGCTGTTTTTT. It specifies CASSFPAGELFF.

CDR3 nucleotides: TGTGCCAGCAGCCAGGGACTAGCAAACACCGGGGAGCTGTTTTTT. It specifies CASSQGLANTGELFF. The rearrangement uses TRBV7-8 and TRBJ2-2, with 9 positions matching TRBD2. Trimming cost V 5 bases and J 2 bases; bases outside gene matches: 3. Per germline, CDR1 SGHVS and CDR2 FQNEAQ. This CDR3 contains 15 residues.

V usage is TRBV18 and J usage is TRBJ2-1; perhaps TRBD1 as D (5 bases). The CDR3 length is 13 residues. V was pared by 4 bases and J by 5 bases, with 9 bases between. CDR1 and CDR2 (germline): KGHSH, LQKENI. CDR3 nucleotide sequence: TGTGCCAGCTCACAGGGGCGCAACAATGAGCAGTTCTTC. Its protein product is CASSQGRNNEQFF.

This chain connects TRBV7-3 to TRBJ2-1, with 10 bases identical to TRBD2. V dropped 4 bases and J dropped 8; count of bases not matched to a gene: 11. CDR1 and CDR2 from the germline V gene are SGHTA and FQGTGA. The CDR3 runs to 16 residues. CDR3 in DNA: TGTGCCAGCAGCTCCACCCTAGCGGGAGCGATAGATGAGCAGTTCTTC. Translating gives CASSSTLAGAIDEQFF. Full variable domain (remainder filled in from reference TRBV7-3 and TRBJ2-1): GAGVSQTPSNKVTEKGKYVELRCDPISGHTALYWYRQSLGQGPEFLIYFQGTGAADDSGLPNDRFFAVRPEGSVSTLKIQRTERGDSAVYLCASSSTLAGAIDEQFFGPGTRLTVL.

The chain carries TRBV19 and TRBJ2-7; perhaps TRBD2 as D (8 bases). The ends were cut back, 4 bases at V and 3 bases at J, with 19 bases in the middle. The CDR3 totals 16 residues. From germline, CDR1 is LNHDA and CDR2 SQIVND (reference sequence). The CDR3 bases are TGTGCCAGTAGTAATAGCGGGACAGCTAACTTCTACGAGCAGTACTTC. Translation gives CASSNSGTANFYEQYF.

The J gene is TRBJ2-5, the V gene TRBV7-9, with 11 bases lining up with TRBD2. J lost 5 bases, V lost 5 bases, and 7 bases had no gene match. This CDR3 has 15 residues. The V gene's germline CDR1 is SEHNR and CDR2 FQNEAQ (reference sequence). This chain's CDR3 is CASSQDLAGGETQYF. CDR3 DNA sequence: TGTGCCAGCAGCCAAGATTTAGCGGGAGGGGAGACCCAGTACTTC.

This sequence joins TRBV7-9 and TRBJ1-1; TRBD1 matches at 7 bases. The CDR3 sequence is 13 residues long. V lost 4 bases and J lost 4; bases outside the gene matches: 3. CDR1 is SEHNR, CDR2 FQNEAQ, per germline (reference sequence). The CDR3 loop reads CASSSAGGTEAFF. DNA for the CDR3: TGTGCCAGCAGCTCGGCAGGGGGCACTGAAGCTTTCTTT.

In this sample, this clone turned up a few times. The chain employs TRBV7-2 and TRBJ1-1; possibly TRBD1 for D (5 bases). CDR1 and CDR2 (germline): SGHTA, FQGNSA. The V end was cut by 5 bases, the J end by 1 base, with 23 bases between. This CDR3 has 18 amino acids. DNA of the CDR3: TGTGCCAGCAGCGTCAAACGGGGGGTCGGGTTCCAGAACACTGAAGCTTTCTTT. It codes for CASSVKRGVGFQNTEAFF.

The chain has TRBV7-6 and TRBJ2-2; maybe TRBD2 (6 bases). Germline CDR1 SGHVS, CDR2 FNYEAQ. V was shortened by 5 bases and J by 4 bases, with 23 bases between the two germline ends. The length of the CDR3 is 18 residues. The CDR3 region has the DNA TGTGCCAGCAGCGATGGAGGGGCGGAGGAAATACCCACCGGGGAGCTGTTTTTT. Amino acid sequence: CASSDGGAEEIPTGELFF.

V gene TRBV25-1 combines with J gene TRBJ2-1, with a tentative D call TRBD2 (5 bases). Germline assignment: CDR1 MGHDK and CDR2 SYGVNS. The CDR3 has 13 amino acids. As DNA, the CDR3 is TGTGCTACCAGCGGAAGCTCCTACAATGAGCAGTTCTTC. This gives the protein CATSGSSYNEQFF.